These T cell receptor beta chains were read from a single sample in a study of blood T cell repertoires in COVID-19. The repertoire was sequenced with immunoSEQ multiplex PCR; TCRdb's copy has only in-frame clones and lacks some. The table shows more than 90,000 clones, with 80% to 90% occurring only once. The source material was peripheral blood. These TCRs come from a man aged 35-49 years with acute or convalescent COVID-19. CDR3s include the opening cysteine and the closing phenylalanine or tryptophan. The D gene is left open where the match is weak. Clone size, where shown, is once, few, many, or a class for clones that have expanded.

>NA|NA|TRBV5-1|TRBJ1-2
TGCGCCAGCAGCTTGGAAGGGAGCTATGGCTACACCTTC
CASSLEGSYGYTF
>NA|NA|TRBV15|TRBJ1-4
TGTGCCACCAGCAGAGGGCAGCTCCGCCGCGGTGAAAAACTGTTTTTT
CATSRGQLRRGEKLFF
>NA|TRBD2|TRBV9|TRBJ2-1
TGTGCCAGCAGCGTAGGCGGGGGAGACTACAATGAGCAGTTCTTC
CASSVGGGDYNEQFF
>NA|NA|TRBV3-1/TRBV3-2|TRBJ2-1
TGTGCCAGCAGCCAACCCCCCTCTAACAATGAGCAGTTCTTC
CASSQPPSNNEQFF
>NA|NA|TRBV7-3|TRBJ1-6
TGTGCCAGCAGCTTAACAGGGAGAAATTCACCCCTCCACTTT
CASSLTGRNSPLHF
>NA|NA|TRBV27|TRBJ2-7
TGTGCCAGCAGTTTGGGGCAGGGCGGCGAGCAGTACTTC
CASSLGQGGEQYF
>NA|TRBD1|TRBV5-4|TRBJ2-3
TGTGCCAGCAGCTCTACGAGGGGGCGAAATACGCAGTATTTT
CASSSTRGRNTQYF
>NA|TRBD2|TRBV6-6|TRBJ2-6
TGTGCCAGCACTACAGCCGTCGGGAGGGGGGCCAACGTCCTGACTTTC
CASTTAVGRGANVLTF
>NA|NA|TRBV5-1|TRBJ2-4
TGCGCCAGCAGCCCCCGGGACTGGCGAGGGGGGGACATTCAGTACTTC
CASSPRDWRGGDIQYF
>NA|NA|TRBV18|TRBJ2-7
TGTGCCAGCTCACCAGAGTACAGGGACGAGCAGTACTTC
CASSPEYRDEQYF
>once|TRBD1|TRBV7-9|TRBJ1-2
TGTGCCAGCAGTACAACAGGGGGAGGCTATGGCTACACCTTC
CASSTTGGGYGYTF
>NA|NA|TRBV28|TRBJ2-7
TGTGCCAGCAGTTTAGGGCGGGAACTCGAGCAGTACTTC
CASSLGRELEQYF
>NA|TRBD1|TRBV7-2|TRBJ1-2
TGTGCCAGCAGCTCGGACAGGGCCTATGGCTACACCTTC
CASSSDRAYGYTF
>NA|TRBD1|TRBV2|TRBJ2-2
TGTGCCACTTCACAGGGGACGGGCTCCGGGGAGCTGTTTTTT
CATSQGTGSGELFF
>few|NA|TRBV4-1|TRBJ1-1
TGCGCCAGCAGCCAAGGGATTCTTCGTCGGACTATGAACACTGAAGCTTTCTTT
CASSQGILRRTMNTEAFF
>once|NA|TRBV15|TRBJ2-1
TGTGCCACCAAGGGTCGTCCGGGAATCAACAATGAGCAGTTCTTC
CATKGRPGINNEQFF
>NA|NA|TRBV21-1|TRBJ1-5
TGTGCCAGCAGCGACCGGGACAGAGATCAGCCCCAGCATTTT
CASSDRDRDQPQHF
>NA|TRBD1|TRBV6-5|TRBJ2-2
TGTGCCAGCAGCCCGACAGGGGGAGGAACCGGGGAGCTGTTTTTT
CASSPTGGGTGELFF
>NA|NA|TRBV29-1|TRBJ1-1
TGCAGCGTTGCTCACCTCCAGGGAGGCACTGAAGCTTTCTTT
CSVAHLQGGTEAFF
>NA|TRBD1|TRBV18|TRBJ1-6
TGTGCCAGCTCACTGGACAGGGGGAATTCACCCCTCCACTTT
CASSLDRGNSPLHF
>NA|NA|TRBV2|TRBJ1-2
TGTGCCAGCAGTGAAGGGGGGCAGATCTATGGCTACACCTTC
CASSEGGQIYGYTF
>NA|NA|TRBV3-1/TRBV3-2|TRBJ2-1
TGTGCCAGCAGACGACTAGACCCCTACAATGAGCAGTTCTTC
CASRRLDPYNEQFF
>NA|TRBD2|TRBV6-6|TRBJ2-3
TGTGCCGGTAGGACTAGCGGGACGACAGATACGCAGTATTTT
CAGRTSGTTDTQYF
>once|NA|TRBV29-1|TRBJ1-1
TGCAGCGTTGGACCGGCAGGGCGGGGATTTATCACTGAAGCTTTCTTT
CSVGPAGRGFITEAFF
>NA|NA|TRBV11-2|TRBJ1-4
TGTGCCAGCAGCGCCGGGGAGAATAATGAAAAACTGTTTTTT
CASSAGENNEKLFF
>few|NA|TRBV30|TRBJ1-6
TGTGCCTGGGGGACCTACAGCTCCTATAATTCACCCCTCCACTTT
CAWGTYSSYNSPLHF
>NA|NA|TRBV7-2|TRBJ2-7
TGTGCCAGCAGCTTTCGGGACTTGTCGTACGAGCAGTACTTC
CASSFRDLSYEQYF
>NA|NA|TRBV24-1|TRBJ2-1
TGTGCCACCAGTGAAGGAGGGCGGGGTAGGTTCGATGAGCAGTTCTTC
CATSEGGRGRFDEQFF
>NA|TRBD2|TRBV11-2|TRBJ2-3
TGTGCCAGCAGCTTAGATTGGAGCGGGAGGGAAGGGGATACGCAGTATTTT
CASSLDWSGREGDTQYF
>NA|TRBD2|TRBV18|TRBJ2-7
TGTGCCAGCTCACCACTAGCGGGGGCTTCCTACGAGCAGTACTTC
CASSPLAGASYEQYF
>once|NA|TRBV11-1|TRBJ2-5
TGTGCCAGCAGCCCGACCCTAACAGGGAAAGAGACCCAGTACTTC
CASSPTLTGKETQYF
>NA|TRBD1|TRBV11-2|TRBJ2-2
TGTGCCAGCAGCTTAAGACAGGGGACCGGGGAGCTGTTTTTT
CASSLRQGTGELFF
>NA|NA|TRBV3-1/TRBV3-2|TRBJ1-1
TGTGCCAGCAGCCGATTACAGGGTGTCACTGAAGCTTTCTTT
CASSRLQGVTEAFF
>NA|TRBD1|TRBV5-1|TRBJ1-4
TGCGCCAGCAGCATGGACAGGGGGCAGGGAAAACTGTTTTTT
CASSMDRGQGKLFF
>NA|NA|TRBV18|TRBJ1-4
TGTGCCAGCTCGGCGGGGGGAGGATCTGCTGAAAAACTGTTTTTT
CASSAGGGSAEKLFF
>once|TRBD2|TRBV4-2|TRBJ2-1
TGTGCCAGCAGCCAAGGGTTAGCGGGAGGGACCTACAATGAGCAGTTCTTC
CASSQGLAGGTYNEQFF
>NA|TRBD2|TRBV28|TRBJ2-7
TGTGCCAGCAGTCTCGGTGCGGGGGCCTACGAGCAGTACTTC
CASSLGAGAYEQYF